These 30 T cell receptor beta chains were sequenced from one sample in a study of tumor-infiltrating lymphocytes in localized non-small cell lung cancer (dated by TCRdb to the early 2020s). Library creation used the immunoSEQ multiplex PCR assay. Held by TCRdb, this immuneACCESS table contains in-frame sequences only and omits some clones. Under half of the omission traces to an unresolved V gene where checked; the cause of the rest is unknown. The sample contains some 10,000 clones, about 60% of them found a single time. The ten most abundant clones make up approximately 11% of the sample. Input material: uninvolved lung tissue not adjacent to the tumor. Every receptor here comes from a human donor with non-small cell lung cancer.

The CDR3 loop is CASSQDYPGGRQYF. In nucleotides, the CDR3 is TGTGCCAGCAGCCAAGATTACCCTGGGGGACGGCAGTACTTC. The rearrangement joins TRBV14 to TRBJ2-7; tentatively, D is TRBD1 or TRBD2 (5 bases each). The CDR3 has 14 residues. Germline CDR1 is SGHDN and CDR2 is FVKESK. V was pared by 0 bases and J by 9 bases, with 15 bases between.

The rearrangement uses TRBV19 and TRBJ1-5; D gene unclear. This CDR3 has 13 residues. The V and J ends lost 4 bases and 3 bases respectively, with 7 bases between them. Germline CDR1 and CDR2: LNHDA and SQIVND (reference sequence). The CDR3 region is CASSTHLNQPQHF. In nucleotides, the CDR3 is TGTGCCAGTAGTACCCACCTCAATCAGCCCCAGCATTTT.

The genes are TRBV11-3 and TRBJ2-5; tentatively, D is TRBD2 (6 bases). This CDR3 has 14 residues. V was cut by 1 base and J by 3 bases, with 9 bases left in between. The germline gives CDR1 SGHNT, CDR2 YENEEA. CDR3 region: CASSLGAGKETQYF. The DNA of the CDR3 is TGTGCCAGCAGCTTAGGTGCGGGGAAAGAGACCCAGTACTTC.

V gene TRBV5-4 combines with J gene TRBJ1-2; D is unresolved. V lost 2 bases, J lost 3 bases, and 20 bases lay in between. The CDR3 contains 17 residues. The V gene's germline CDR1 is SGHNT and CDR2 YYREEE (reference sequence). CDR3 sequence reads: CASSLKGNSAPYYGYTF. CDR3 DNA: TGTGCCAGCAGCTTAAAGGGAAACTCGGCCCCTTACTATGGCTACACCTTC.

The chain has TRBV28 and TRBJ2-3; maybe TRBD1 (6 bases). The germline V and J ends were trimmed by 6 bases and 6 bases, with 16 bases remaining between them. The V gene's germline CDR1 is MDHEN and CDR2 SYDVKM. The CDR3 has 14 residues. CDR3: CASRVQGVTDTQYF. The DNA for the CDR3 is TGTGCCAGCAGGGTACAGGGTGTAACGGATACGCAGTATTTT.

The chain employs TRBV19 and TRBJ2-1; TRBD1 matches 7 bases. The CDR3 loop spans 14 amino acids. V was pared by 6 bases and J by 4 bases, with 6 bases of the junction left unmatched. Germline V gene lookup returns CDR1 LNHDA and CDR2 SQIVND (reference sequence). The DNA for the CDR3 is TGTGCCAGTAGGACAGGGATCGGGTACAATGAGCAGTTCTTC. Translated: CASRTGIGYNEQFF.

The chain is built from TRBV11-2 and TRBJ2-1, with 12 positions matching TRBD2. Trimming cost V 1 base and J 10 bases; bases outside gene matches: 8. Germline V gene data show CDR1 as SGHAT and CDR2 as FQNNGV. CDR3 size: 16 residues. CDR3 bases: TGTGCCAGCAGCTTAGGGGGACTAGCGGGTCAAATGGAGCAGTTCTTC. As protein: CASSLGGLAGQMEQFF.

This clone has only a few counts. This chain links TRBV5-4 with TRBJ2-3; D not certain. The germline V and J ends were trimmed by 1 base and 4 bases, with 10 bases remaining between them. CDR3 length: 14 amino acids. Germline V gene sequence: CDR1 SGHNT, CDR2 YYREEE (reference sequence). As DNA, the CDR3 is TGTGCCAGCAGCTTGTCTTCCGGTCCAGATACGCAGTATTTT. Amino acid sequence: CASSLSSGPDTQYF.

The V call is TRBV6-6, the J call TRBJ2-5, with 7 bases fitting TRBD1. J gave up 2 bases and V 2 bases, and 5 bases lay outside the gene matches. The CDR3 sequence is 15 residues long. Per the germline V gene, CDR1 is MNHNY and CDR2 is SVGAGI (reference sequence). DNA of the CDR3: TGTGCCAGCAGTTACGGGACAGCGCCACAAGAGACCCAGTACTTC. This translates into CASSYGTAPQETQYF.

The chain employs TRBV5-1 and TRBJ2-1; a weak D match, TRBD2 (6 bases). The CDR3 runs to 15 residues. Germline CDR1 is SGHRS and CDR2 is YFSETQ. V lost 0 bases, J lost 4 bases, and 11 bases lay in between. CDR3 region: CASSLAGDHYNEQFF. CDR3 nucleotide sequence: TGCGCCAGCAGCTTGGCGGGGGACCATTACAATGAGCAGTTCTTC.

There are a few counts of this clone. The chain recombines TRBV7-9 with TRBJ1-1; the D gene is possibly TRBD1 (5 bases). V lost 7 bases to trimming and J lost 7 bases, with 16 bases between them. Germline assignment: CDR1 SEHNR and CDR2 FQNEAQ (reference sequence). The CDR3 length is 13 residues. The CDR3 region has the DNA TGTGCCAGCACCAGGGACGGCGGGGATGAAGCTTTCTTT. Protein product: CASTRDGGDEAFF. The full variable domain, rest sourced from reference TRBV7-9 and TRBJ1-1, is DTGVSQNPRHKITKRGQNVTFRCDPISEHNRLYWYRQTLGQGPEFLTYFQNEAQLEKSRLLSDRFSAERPKGSFSTLEIQRTEQGDSAMYLCASTRDGGDEAFFGQGTRLTVV.

The V gene is TRBV5-6, the J gene TRBJ2-7; D is unclear. This CDR3 is 13 amino acids long. V lost 5 bases, J lost 1 base, and 10 bases lay in between. Per the germline V gene, CDR1 is SGHDT and CDR2 is YYEEEE. This CDR3 reads CASSHQGSYEQYF. Here the CDR3 DNA reads TGTGCCAGCAGTCACCAAGGGTCCTACGAGCAGTACTTC.

This clone is deemed medium-sized. This chain uses TRBV7-6 with TRBJ2-3; maybe TRBD1 (6 bases). The CDR3 extends over 14 amino acids. The germline V and J ends were trimmed by 4 bases and 5 bases, with 13 bases remaining between them. Germline lookup yields CDR1 SGHVS and CDR2 FNYEAQ. In nucleotides, the CDR3 is TGTGCCAGCAGCTATCGGACAGATCTAGATACGCAGTATTTT. Amino acids: CASSYRTDLDTQYF.

This chain uses TRBV9 with TRBJ2-2, with D tentatively TRBD1 (5 bases). V lost 4 bases and J 4 bases, leaving 8 bases between the germline ends. In germline, CDR1 is SGDLS, CDR2 YYNGEE. The CDR3 is 13 residues long. The CDR3 region is CASSLQGTGELFF. CDR3 bases: TGTGCCAGCAGCCTCCAGGGCACCGGGGAGCTGTTTTTT.

This clone was observed a handful of times. The gene calls are TRBV15 and TRBJ2-2; TRBD1 might be the D (5 bases). Germline CDR1 and CDR2: LNHNV and YYDKDF (reference sequence). With 0 bases removed from V and 1 base from J, the gap between germline ends came to 6 bases. The CDR3 runs to 15 residues. The DNA of the CDR3 is TGTGCCACCAGCAGAGATGGACAGAACACCGGGGAGCTGTTTTTT. Translating it yields CATSRDGQNTGELFF.

The chain carries TRBV28 and TRBJ2-2; TRBD1 matches at 8 bases. Germline V gene sequence: CDR1 MDHEN, CDR2 SYDVKM. The J segment lost 5 bases and the V segment lost 7 bases, leaving 9 bases of the junction unmatched. CDR3 length: 15 residues. CDR3 in amino acids: CASTPQGAGTGELFF. The CDR3 coding sequence is TGTGCCAGCACCCCCCAGGGGGCGGGAACCGGGGAGCTGTTTTTT.

J is TRBJ2-5 and V is TRBV7-6, with 7 positions matching TRBD1. Unmatched junction bases numbered 3, after V lost 4 bases and J lost 1 base. CDR3 size: 14 residues. Germline V gene sequence: CDR1 SGHVS, CDR2 FNYEAQ. CDR3 protein: CASSSTGFQETQYF. For the CDR3, the DNA is TGTGCCAGCAGCTCGACAGGGTTCCAAGAGACCCAGTACTTC. Supplemented by reference TRBV7-6 and TRBJ2-5, the full variable domain reads GAGVSQSPRYKVTKRGQDVALRCDPISGHVSLYWYRQALGQGPEFLTYFNYEAQQDKSGLPNDRFSAERPEGSISTLTIQRTEQRDSAMYRCASSSTGFQETQYFGPGTRLLVL.

The chain carries TRBV4-1 and TRBJ1-1; D is unclear. CDR3 length: 13 amino acids. Germline assignment: CDR1 MGHRA and CDR2 YSYEKL. V was clipped by 1 base and J by 5 bases, with 8 bases between them. The CDR3 DNA is TGCGCCAGCAGCCAAGGACGAGATACTGAAGCTTTCTTT. Translation: CASSQGRDTEAFF.

The V and J genes are TRBV7-9 and TRBJ1-1, with D perhaps TRBD1 (6 bases). Germline CDR1 and CDR2: SEHNR and FQNEAQ (reference sequence). The germline V and J ends were trimmed by 6 bases and 9 bases, with 17 bases remaining between them. The CDR3 has 13 amino acids. In DNA, the CDR3 is TGTGCCAGCAGGCCCCGGGACACGCACCAAGCTTTCTTT. Translation: CASRPRDTHQAFF.

The chain joins TRBV5-4 to TRBJ1-1; D unresolved. Germline V gene data show CDR1 as SGHNT and CDR2 as YYREEE (reference sequence). V lost 7 bases to trimming and J lost 0 bases, with 13 bases between them. This CDR3 spans 14 amino acids. The chain's CDR3 is CASGLTSMNTEAFF. The CDR3 region has the DNA TGTGCCAGCGGGCTGACATCGATGAACACTGAAGCTTTCTTT.

Regarding this clone: A much larger clone sits a single nucleotide away, making a read error possible. The chain couples TRBV11-3 to TRBJ2-1; D ambiguous. Germline values: CDR1 SGHNT, CDR2 YENEEA. The length of the CDR3 is 13 residues. The V end lost 3 bases, the J end lost 5 bases, and 8 bases lay between the germline ends. This CDR3 is CASSFNRDNEQFF. Here the CDR3 DNA reads TGTGCCAGCAGCTTCAACAGAGACAATGAGCAGTTCTTC.

J is TRBJ1-1 and V is TRBV6-1, with 7 positions matching TRBD1. The ends lost 11 bases at V and 1 base at J; junction bases unmatched: 10. There are 14 residues in the CDR3. From germline, CDR1 is MNHNS and CDR2 SASEGT. The CDR3 coding sequence is TGTGCCGCCGGAAGGCAGGGGGGGAACACTGAAGCTTTCTTT. This translates into CAAGRQGGNTEAFF.

The chain has TRBV4-3 and TRBJ1-2; D unresolved. The germline CDR1 and CDR2 sequences are LGHNA and YSLEER. The ends were cut back, 1 base at V and 1 base at J, with 4 bases in the middle. The CDR3 is made up of 13 amino acids. The CDR3 spells CASSQGGNYGYTF. The CDR3, as DNA: TGCGCCAGCAGCCAAGGGGGTAACTATGGCTACACCTTC.

V is TRBV4-2 and J is TRBJ2-6; 11 bases match TRBD1. Germline trimming cut 4 bases from V and 0 bases from J; bases unmatched to any gene: 5. Per the germline V gene, CDR1 is LGHNA and CDR2 is YNFKEQ. CDR3 length: 18 residues. CDR3 loop: CASSRTGGGFSGANVLTF. CDR3 DNA: TGTGCCAGCAGCCGGACAGGGGGCGGCTTCTCTGGGGCCAACGTCCTGACTTTC.

This chain joins TRBV28 and TRBJ2-5; maybe TRBD1 (6 bases). V was clipped by 9 bases and J by 5 bases, with 16 bases between them. The CDR3 is 13 residues long. CDR1 and CDR2 from the germline V gene are MDHEN and SYDVKM. The CDR3 spells CASGTSRWETQYF. In nucleotides, the CDR3 is TGTGCCAGTGGGACATCAAGATGGGAGACCCAGTACTTC.

Relative to its sample, this clone is medium-sized. This sequence joins TRBV5-1 and TRBJ2-3; a possible D gene is TRBD1 (6 bases). The CDR3 loop spans 16 amino acids. Per germline, CDR1 SGHRS and CDR2 YFSETQ. V was cut by 5 bases and J by 8 bases, with 24 bases left in between. CDR3 in amino acids: CASRDGKTGDVRTQYF. In DNA form, the CDR3 reads TGCGCCAGCAGGGACGGAAAGACAGGAGACGTACGTACGCAGTATTTT. Supplemented by reference TRBV5-1 and TRBJ2-3, the full variable domain reads KAGVTQTPRYLIKTRGQQVTLSCSPISGHRSVSWYQQTPGQGLQFLFEYFSETQRNKGNFPGRFSGRQFSNSRSEMNVSTLELGDSALYLCASRDGKTGDVRTQYFGPGTRLTVL.

This clone was observed a handful of times. CDR3: CASSGGTANTEAFF. The CDR3 DNA sequence: TGCGCCAGCAGCGGCGGGACAGCAAACACTGAAGCTTTCTTT. V gene TRBV5-1 combines with J gene TRBJ1-1; 7 bases line up with TRBD1. CDR1 SGHRS and CDR2 YFSETQ come from the germline V gene. The CDR3 is 14 amino acids. J was trimmed by 2 bases and V by 4 bases; bases with no gene match: 5.

As DNA, the CDR3 is TGTGCCAGCAGTTACTCGAAAGATCAGCCCCAGCATTTT. Translating gives CASSYSKDQPQHF. The chain couples TRBV6-5 to TRBJ1-5; no clear D. With 0 bases removed from V and 5 bases from J, the gap between germline ends came to 5 bases. The CDR3 loop spans 13 amino acids. Per germline, CDR1 MNHEY and CDR2 SVGAGI.

The chain employs TRBV7-2 and TRBJ2-6; no clear D. The CDR3 has 16 residues. The V end was cut by 1 base, the J end by 0 bases, with 7 bases between. The germline gives CDR1 SGHTA, CDR2 FQGNSA. CDR3 sequence reads: CASSLGSYSGANVLTF. The CDR3 DNA follows: TGTGCCAGCAGCTTAGGCAGCTACTCTGGGGCCAACGTCCTGACTTTC.

Only a few counts were recorded for this clone. The chain couples TRBV4-2 to TRBJ2-7, with 7 bases that match TRBD1. This CDR3 comprises 14 residues. Germline lookup yields CDR1 LGHNA and CDR2 YNFKEQ. The ends lost 0 bases at V and 4 bases at J; junction bases unmatched: 3. The CDR3 protein is CASSQEQGRYEQYF. The CDR3 coding sequence is TGTGCCAGCAGCCAAGAACAGGGGCGGTACGAGCAGTACTTC.